These 27 T cell receptor beta chains were all obtained from the same sample, sequenced in a study of identical twins. TCRdb fed the 5' RACE reads into MiXCR, producing one record per CDR3 protein. Among roughly 220,000 distinct CDR3 sequences, 6.5% were seen once, and the ten largest hold 14% to 15%. The data were also submitted as part of a second study, on T cells expressing NK-cell markers.

The sample was CD8+ T cells sorted from blood. The receptor source for this set is a woman under 30 in good health.

The chain carries TRBV19 and TRBJ1-1; TRBD1 matches 10 bases. J was trimmed by 4 bases and V by 11 bases; bases with no gene match: 7. The germline gives CDR1 LNHDA, CDR2 SQIVND (reference sequence). The CDR3 covers 13 residues. Here the CDR3 DNA reads TGTGCCTCTATGGACAGGGGGACCACTGAAGCTTTCTTT. Its translation is CASMDRGTTEAFF.

As for this clonotype: Germline is not matched at one junction end, which may reflect a read error. J is TRBJ2-2 and V is TRBV14; D might be TRBD1 or TRBD2, each matching 5 bases. The CDR3 has 13 amino acids. Germline lookup yields CDR1 SGHDN and CDR2 FVKESK. The DNA of the CDR3 is TGTGCCAGCAGCCAGGCCGGGACCGGGGAGCTGTATTTT. Residues: CASSQAGTGELYF.

This clonotype was picked up a small number of times. The chain uses TRBV9 and TRBJ2-1; 11 positions agree with TRBD2. CDR3 length: 17 residues. With 4 bases clipped from V and 10 bases from J, the junction kept 16 bases outside the gene matches. Germline V gives CDR1 SGDLS, CDR2 YYNGEE. The CDR3 DNA is TGTGCCAGCAGCCCGTTTAGCGGGGGGGCCGAGAGTGGAGAGCAGTTCTTC. It translates to CASSPFSGGAESGEQFF.

This clonotype was recorded a few times. This chain uses TRBV9 with TRBJ2-1; D is unresolved. This CDR3 spans 12 amino acids. Germline CDR1 and CDR2: SGDLS and YYNGEE. V gave up 5 bases and J gave up 8 bases, with 11 bases separating them. CDR3 sequence: CASRGIDHEQFF. The CDR3 DNA sequence: TGTGCCAGCAGGGGGATAGATCATGAGCAGTTCTTC.

The V call is TRBV11-3, the J call TRBJ2-7; D not resolved. This CDR3 is built from 11 residues. Germline-derived CDR1 and CDR2 are SGHNT and YENEEA. V lost 5 bases and J 4 bases, leaving 6 bases between the germline ends. The CDR3 protein is CASSVKYEQYF. The CDR3 region has the DNA TGTGCCAGCAGCGTTAAATACGAGCAGTACTTC.

This clonotype has a count of ten or more. The gene calls are TRBV6-1 and TRBJ1-2; TRBD1 matches 7 bases. This CDR3 has 15 residues. After removal of 5 bases from V and 4 bases from J, the junction contained 10 bases not matched to a gene. CDR1 is MNHNS, CDR2 SASEGT, per germline. Here the CDR3 reads CASSRTGQSSYGYTF. The CDR3 DNA follows: TGTGCCAGCAGTAGGACGGGACAGAGTAGCTATGGCTACACCTTC.

This clonotype has ten or more counts. This chain connects TRBV10-3 to TRBJ2-7; D may match TRBD1 or TRBD2 (5 bases each). V was trimmed by 10 bases and J by 7 bases, leaving 20 bases between them. The length of the CDR3 is 13 residues. The germline gives CDR1 ENHRY, CDR2 SYGVKD. CDR3 in amino acids: CATHSGALEEQYF. The CDR3 bases are TGTGCCACTCACTCCGGGGCCTTGGAGGAGCAGTACTTC.

This clonotype was counted a few times. The chain links TRBV21-1 to TRBJ1-5; whether TRBD1, the table's D call, matches the DNA was not checked. TRBV21-1 represents a pseudogene. This CDR3 region has 16 residues. CDR3 loop: CASSKGDREVDQPQHF. The CDR3 bases are TGTGCCAGCAGCAAAGGCGACAGGGAGGTAGATCAGCCCCAGCATTTT.

This clonotype showed up just a few times. This chain connects TRBV2 to TRBJ2-2; no reliable D call. The CDR3 is 14 residues long. Trimming shortened V by 6 bases and J by 3 bases, and 11 bases separated the two germline ends. Germline loops: CDR1 SNHLY, CDR2 FYNNEI. CDR3 amino acids: CASRDPSDTGELFF. As DNA, the CDR3 is TGTGCCAGCAGAGACCCTTCCGACACCGGGGAGCTGTTTTTT.

This clonotype was observed at least ten times. For the CDR3, the DNA is TGCAGTGCTAGAGGCCGGACTAGCGGTACCTACGAGCAGTACTTC. Its translation is CSARGRTSGTYEQYF. The chain has TRBV20-1 and TRBJ2-7; TRBD2 matches at 10 bases. With 1 base clipped from V and 2 bases from J, the junction kept 5 bases outside the gene matches. Germline-derived CDR1 and CDR2 are DFQATT and SNEGSKA (reference sequence). This CDR3 comprises 15 residues.

Ten or more counts support this clonotype. This chain links TRBV12-3 or TRBV12-4 with TRBJ1-5; D remains unclear. Trimming shortened V by 5 bases and J by 2 bases, and 13 bases separated the two germline ends. The CDR3 loop spans 15 amino acids. CDR3 nucleotides: TGTGCCAGCAGTCCCGAGACCCGAGGCAATCAGCCCCAGCATTTT. Protein product: CASSPETRGNQPQHF.

This clonotype was seen repeatedly, ten times or more. The J gene is TRBJ2-1, the V gene TRBV6-1, with 9 bases identical to TRBD1. V dropped 6 bases and J dropped 5; count of bases not matched to a gene: 5. The CDR3 is 14 amino acids. Germline V gene data show CDR1 as MNHNS and CDR2 as SASEGT. This CDR3 reads CASSPGDRDNEQFF. CDR3 nucleotides: TGTGCCAGCAGCCCCGGGGACAGGGACAATGAGCAGTTCTTC.

In DNA, the CDR3 is TGTGCCAGCGGCATTCCCACCCGAACGAACACTGAAGCTTTCTTT. Protein sequence: CASGIPTRTNTEAFF. The chain joins TRBV2 to TRBJ1-1; D gene ambiguous. The CDR3 extends over 15 amino acids. CDR1 SNHLY and CDR2 FYNNEI come from the germline V gene. V was cut by 8 bases and J by 1 base, with 17 bases left in between.

This clonotype was detected only a few times. V usage is TRBV7-9 and J usage is TRBJ2-7; TRBD1 aligns across 7 bases. This CDR3 is 14 amino acids long. The germline gives CDR1 SEHNR, CDR2 FQNEAQ (reference sequence). Trimming at V came to 5 bases and at J to 3 bases, leaving 7 bases not matched to a gene. The CDR3 reads CASSPTWDSYEQYF. CDR3 bases: TGTGCCAGCAGCCCTACGTGGGACAGCTACGAGCAGTACTTC.

The sample holds a few counts of this clonotype. V is TRBV19 and J is TRBJ2-6; D is uncertain. The V gene's germline CDR1 is LNHDA and CDR2 SQIVND (reference sequence). The CDR3 contains 14 residues. V lost 3 bases and J 1 base, leaving 4 bases between the germline ends. The CDR3 reads CASSIASGANVLTF. The CDR3 nucleotides are TGTGCCAGTAGTATCGCTTCTGGGGCCAACGTCCTGACTTTC.

In its sample, this clonotype was seen many times. The chain joins TRBV6-5 to TRBJ1-1; unclear D gene. Germline V gives CDR1 MNHEY, CDR2 SVGAGI. Trimming cost V 3 bases and J 5 bases, with 10 bases left between them. This CDR3 is built from 13 residues. In nucleotides, the CDR3 is TGTGCCAGCAGTTATCAAGCCCTTACTGAAGCTTTCTTT. This codes for CASSYQALTEAFF.

The table lists this clonotype with a few counts. A read error may produce the germline difference seen at one junction end. This chain links TRBV12-3 or TRBV12-4 with TRBJ2-1; 10 bases agree with TRBD2. The CDR3 has 13 amino acids. CDR3 region: CASSLLPGTSEVF. The CDR3 coding sequence is TGTGCCAGCAGTTTGCTACCGGGGACTAGCGAGGTCTTC.

There are a few counts of this clonotype. The rearrangement uses TRBV12-5 and TRBJ2-6; D possibly matches TRBD1 or TRBD2 (5 bases each). The CDR3 spans 15 residues. The germline V and J ends were trimmed by 5 bases and 2 bases, with 10 bases remaining between them. Germline assignment: CDR1 LGHNT and CDR2 FRNRAP. CDR3 sequence (DNA): TGTGCTAGTGGTCTCAGGGACCCTGGGGCCAACGTCCTGACTTTC. Protein product: CASGLRDPGANVLTF. Together with reference TRBV12-5 and TRBJ2-6, the CDR3 gives the full variable domain: DARVTQTPRHKVTEMGQEVTMRCQPILGHNTVFWYRQTMMQGLELLAYFRNRAPLDDSGMPKDRFSAEMPDATLATLKIQPSEPRDSAVYFCASGLRDPGANVLTFGAGSRLTVL.

There are a few counts of this clonotype. The rearrangement joins TRBV2 to TRBJ1-5; 10 bases fit TRBD1. V shed 6 bases, J shed 2 bases, and the junction held 1 base outside the gene matches. The germline gives CDR1 SNHLY, CDR2 FYNNEI. This CDR3 has 14 residues. The CDR3 coding sequence is TGTGCCAGCAGGACAGGGGGCGGCAATCAGCCCCAGCATTTT. It yields the protein CASRTGGGNQPQHF.

In this sample, this clonotype turned up a few times. The rearrangement joins TRBV27 to TRBJ1-5; D is undetermined. The germline gives CDR1 MNHEY, CDR2 SMNVEV (reference sequence). Trimming took 0 bases from V and 5 from J, leaving 17 bases between them. This CDR3 is built from 17 residues. The DNA for the CDR3 is TGTGCCAGCAGTTTATCGACCCCGGGCCCTGCCTATCAGCCCCAGCATTTT. Translating it yields CASSLSTPGPAYQPQHF.

There are a few counts of this clonotype. The V call is TRBV27, the J call TRBJ2-7; 7 bases match TRBD1. The J segment lost 5 bases and the V segment lost 5 bases, leaving 12 bases of the junction unmatched. The CDR3 covers 15 residues. Germline V gene sequence: CDR1 MNHEY, CDR2 SMNVEV (reference sequence). The CDR3 nucleotides are TGTGCCAGCAGTCCCTTGGGGACAGCGGACAACGAGCAGTACTTC. Translated: CASSPLGTADNEQYF.

Only a few counts were recorded for this clonotype. The gene calls are TRBV29-1 and TRBJ1-1, with D unresolved. The germline V gene has CDR1 SQVTM and CDR2 ANQGSEA. The CDR3 has 12 residues. V was clipped by 3 bases and J by 5 bases, with 10 bases between them. The CDR3 sequence is CSVEFLGTEAFF. In DNA form, the CDR3 reads TGCAGCGTTGAGTTTTTGGGAACTGAAGCTTTCTTT.

This clonotype was recorded many times. V gene TRBV29-1 combines with J gene TRBJ1-1; D is unclear. The CDR3 spans 12 residues. The V end was cut by 6 bases, the J end by 2 bases, with 10 bases between. CDR1 is SQVTM, CDR2 ANQGSEA, per germline. The CDR3 DNA sequence: TGCAGCGTGTACCTGATAAACACTGAAGCTTTCTTT. This translates into CSVYLINTEAFF.

This clonotype was observed at least ten times. The V and J genes are TRBV6-5 and TRBJ2-4; 8 nucleotides match TRBD1. The length of the CDR3 is 13 residues. Trimming removed 4 bases from V and 8 bases from J; junction bases left unmatched: 4. Per germline, CDR1 MNHEY and CDR2 SVGAGI. In DNA, the CDR3 is TGTGCCAGCAGTTTTCAACAGGGGGACATTCAGTACTTC. Its protein product is CASSFQQGDIQYF.

The sample holds a few counts of this clonotype. CDR3 bases: TGTGCCAGTAGGGAGGCCTCTGGAAACACCATATATTTT. Encoded protein: CASREASGNTIYF. The chain uses TRBV6-1 and TRBJ1-3; no clear D gene. Germline lookup yields CDR1 MNHNS and CDR2 SASEGT. V lost 9 bases to trimming and J lost 0 bases, with 9 bases between them. The CDR3 runs 13 residues.

This clonotype was detected ten times or more. The chain is built from TRBV27 and TRBJ2-2, with TRBD2 matching 8 bases. The V segment lost 10 bases and the J segment 2 bases; nucleotides outside the gene matches: 15. The germline CDR1 and CDR2 sequences are MNHEY and SMNVEV (reference sequence). The CDR3 spans 17 residues. The CDR3, as DNA: TGTGCCACCTCAAGAGGGGAGACTAGCGTCAACACCGGGGAGCTGTTTTTT. Residues: CATSRGETSVNTGELFF.

The chain has TRBV5-6 and TRBJ2-1, with D perhaps TRBD2 (6 bases). Germline CDR1 SGHDT, CDR2 YYEEEE. The ends were cut back, 6 bases at V and 6 bases at J, with 10 bases in the middle. CDR3 size: 12 residues. The CDR3 region has the DNA TGTGCCAGCAAACATAGCGGCAATGAGCAGTTCTTC. Residues: CASKHSGNEQFF. The whole variable domain, filled in from reference TRBV5-6 and TRBJ2-1, reads DAGVTQSPTHLIKTRGQQVTLRCSPKSGHDTVSWYQQALGQGPQFIFQYYEEEERQRGNFPDRFSGHQFPNYSSELNVNALLLGDSALYLCASKHSGNEQFFGPGTRLTVL.